This T cell receptor beta chain was documented in a study of CD8+CD57+ T cells in acquired aplastic anemia. Genomic DNA provided the template from which TCR beta VDJ and CDR3 profiles were obtained. TCRdb passed the reads through MiXCR, listing each CDR3 protein once. The sample yields roughly 93,000 distinct CDR3 sequences, roughly two thirds seen once. Sequencing was done on patients that had shown CD8+CD57+ cell expansion by flow cytometry. Sequencing was performed on sorted CD4+, CD8+, or CD8+CD57+ T cells (not recorded which) from PBMCs. This clonotype originated in a human donor with aplastic anemia.

The CDR3 spells CASTLAGTGTDTQYF. CDR3 DNA: TGTGCCAGCACCCTAGCCGGGACAGGCACAGATACGCAGTATTTT. J is TRBJ2-3 and V is TRBV12-3 or TRBV12-4; TRBD1 agrees at 7 bases. CDR3 length: 15 amino acids. The trim removed 7 bases at V and 1 base at J, leaving 8 bases unmatched.